This T cell receptor beta chain is drawn from a study of cytotoxic CD8 clonotypes in ibrutinib-treated CLL (dated by TCRdb to the early 2020s). Broadly, across the study: The cohort included roughly 15 treatment-naive and about a dozen relapsed/refractory patients; under 18 were IGHV unmutated. On average, each sample yielded 255,043 productive templates and over 90,000 productive rearrangements. Longitudinal samples were available for about 30% of the 86 trial participants. Patients were still on ibrutinib when every remission and progressive disease sample was collected. The response samples were drawn at a median of roughly twelve months into treatment, with a range of about 6 to 40 months. Cryopreserved peripheral blood mononuclear cells were obtained prior to treatment, at the time of response, and at either disease progression or sustained remission. Partial responses were observed in approximately 24 patients and complete responses in 2; after a median follow-up of 68 months, remission was maintained in 14 patients and progression was observed in approximately 12. Results the study describes overall, beyond this receptor: Baseline clonality was found to be higher than that of age-matched healthy donors and was strongly correlated with circulating CD8+ T-cell counts. Clonality increased at ibrutinib response, stayed stable in sustained remission, and fell back toward baseline at progression. Public clonotypes were rare and either shrank or stayed stable during treatment, and the rise in clonality at ibrutinib response reflected expansion of private clonotypes. Sampling times were not matched between patients in sustained remission and patients whose disease was progressing, and lymph node repertoires were not examined.

From its cysteine to its phenylalanine, the CDR3 spans 11 amino acids. The sequence is cut down to CDR3 DNA, 33 bases in frame from base 1. In the germline V gene, CDR1 corresponds to MGHRA and CDR2 to YSYEKL. V gives up 1 base and J gives up 4 bases, and the segment between their germline ends measures 0 bases. About this clone: This clone's antigen is unknown. Base quality data are lacking; no much larger clone is found one base away.

The goal of deep resolution MiSeq sequencing was a depth between 1 in 1 million and 1 in 200,000 T cells, and coverage averaged 10x per clonotype. The immunoSEQ hsTCRB Kit was used to generate TCR beta libraries. As for the original processing: The data were analyzed with ImmunoSEQ Analyzer and ImmunoSEQ Data Assistant, and V, D and J gene assignments followed IMGT definitions. Clonality, with values ranging from 0 to 1, was calculated as one minus the normalized Shannon entropy of productive rearrangement frequencies. Public clonotype analysis was restricted to overrepresented clonotypes comprising at least 0.05% of each patient's repertoire. Approximately 14 age-matched healthy donor repertoires from immuneACCESS served as clonality controls. Drawn from immuneACCESS, this table holds only the in-frame rearrangements with V and J called that TCRdb kept. Clones are partly lost; checked studies trace under half to an unresolved V gene and leave the rest unexplained. For V, J and clone size, that table is used; D and trimming come from the DNA. This sample has 300,000 or so clones in its table, and roughly 67% of those were observed once. The ten largest clones take up 5% to 6.5% of the sample.

For TCR beta library preparation, approximately 2.2 micrograms of genomic DNA were isolated from cryopreserved PBMCs. Longitudinal blood samples from CLL patients on ibrutinib monotherapy were analyzed using high-throughput TCR beta sequencing. The patients took part in an open-label, single-center phase 2 trial of ibrutinib monotherapy. In this chain, TRBV4-1 is recombined with TRBJ2-3; the D gene assignment is ambiguous. This TCR came from a human donor with chronic lymphocytic leukemia. The sequenced sample was PBMCs, obtained after 36 months of ibrutinib treatment. This receptor has the CDR3 CASSQADTQYF. The nucleotide sequence reads TGCGCCAGCAGCCAAGCAGATACGCAGTATTTT.